The 21 T cell receptor beta chains below were found in one sample sequenced in a study of blood T cell repertoires in COVID-19. Assay used: immunoSEQ multiplex PCR; TCRdb lists only in-frame clones, some missing. The data show over 150,000 clones, 90% seen once. The source material was peripheral blood. These receptors were obtained from a man in his fifties or sixties with acute or convalescent COVID-19.

The chain employs TRBV7-9 and TRBJ2-7; TRBD2 agrees at 10 bases. This CDR3 contains 14 residues. Germline CDR1 and CDR2: SEHNR and FQNEAQ (reference sequence). With 2 bases clipped from V and 3 bases from J, the junction kept 1 base outside the gene matches. The CDR3 DNA sequence: TGTGCCAGCAGCTTACTAGCGGGGGTCTACGAGCAGTACTTC. It yields the protein CASSLLAGVYEQYF.

This clone is labeled as medium-sized (0.01 to 0.1%). The chain uses TRBV27 and TRBJ1-6, with D possibly being TRBD1 (5 bases). This CDR3 contains 15 residues. Trimming pared 0 bases from V and 5 bases from J, leaving 8 bases between. Looked up from germline, CDR1 is MNHEY and CDR2 is SMNVEV (reference sequence). The CDR3 sequence: CASSLSTENNSPLHF. CDR3 in DNA: TGTGCCAGCAGTTTATCGACAGAAAATAATTCACCCCTCCACTTT.

V usage is TRBV9 and J usage is TRBJ2-7, with D perhaps TRBD2 (6 bases). V was shortened by 0 bases and J by 4 bases, with 11 bases between the two germline ends. Germline assignment: CDR1 SGDLS and CDR2 YYNGEE. This CDR3 has 14 residues. Here the CDR3 reads CASSVAGGGYEQYF. DNA for the CDR3: TGTGCCAGCAGCGTAGCGGGCGGAGGGTACGAGCAGTACTTC. The full variable domain, in which reference TRBV9 and TRBJ2-7 provide the parts outside the CDR3, is DSGVTQTPKHLITATGQRVTLRCSPRSGDLSVYWYQQSLDQGLQFLIQYYNGEERAKGNILERFSAQQFPDLHSELNLSSLELGDSALYFCASSVAGGGYEQYFGPGTRLTVT.

The chain uses TRBV2 and TRBJ1-2, with 8 positions matching TRBD1. V gave up 10 bases and J gave up 4 bases; unmatched junction bases: 8. Germline CDR1 reads SNHLY; CDR2 reads FYNNEI. The CDR3 totals 13 residues. The CDR3 DNA is TGTGCCACCGGACAGGGTGAAGGCTATGGCTACACCTTC. Its translation: CATGQGEGYGYTF.

The table lists this clone with a count of one. The genes are TRBV19 and TRBJ2-7; no clear D gene. CDR1 is LNHDA and CDR2 is SQIVND in the germline V gene (reference sequence). The CDR3 extends over 14 amino acids. The germline V and J ends were trimmed by 3 bases and 2 bases, with 11 bases remaining between them. The CDR3 DNA reads TGTGCCAGTAGTATCTCCGGCACTACCTACGAGCAGTACTTC. This sequence encodes CASSISGTTYEQYF.

The chain employs TRBV3-1 (or the pseudogene TRBV3-2) and TRBJ2-1; D not certain. This CDR3 has 14 residues. V was pared by 4 bases and J by 8 bases, with 15 bases between. Germline CDR1 is LGHDT and CDR2 is YNNKEL (reference sequence). CDR3 loop: CASSPSGPFDEQFF. The CDR3 bases are TGTGCCAGCAGCCCCTCTGGCCCTTTCGATGAGCAGTTCTTC.

V is TRBV9 and J is TRBJ2-1, with a possible D match to TRBD2 (6 bases). CDR3 length: 17 amino acids. Germline CDR1 and CDR2: SGDLS and YYNGEE. V dropped 3 bases and J dropped 8 bases, with 24 bases sitting between them. DNA of the CDR3: TGTGCCAGCAGCGCGGATCTGCGGGGACCCATTAGCGATGAGCAGTTCTTC. Its protein is CASSADLRGPISDEQFF. Variable domain in full (rest from reference TRBV9 and TRBJ2-1): DSGVTQTPKHLITATGQRVTLRCSPRSGDLSVYWYQQSLDQGLQFLIQYYNGEERAKGNILERFSAQQFPDLHSELNLSSLELGDSALYFCASSADLRGPISDEQFFGPGTRLTVL.

V usage is TRBV9 and J usage is TRBJ1-2; 7 bases align to TRBD1. V shed 4 bases, J shed 4 bases, and the junction held 7 bases outside the gene matches. CDR1 is SGDLS, CDR2 YYNGEE, per germline. The CDR3 contains 14 residues. The CDR3 region has the DNA TGTGCCAGCAGCAATCGACAGGGTGGCTATGGCTACACCTTC. Amino acid sequence: CASSNRQGGYGYTF.

V and J are TRBV28 and TRBJ2-7; 7 bases agree with TRBD1. V shed 8 bases and J 6 bases; nucleotides not matched to a gene: 19. The CDR3 has 16 residues. Germline V gene data show CDR1 as MDHEN and CDR2 as SYDVKM. CDR3 nucleotides: TGTGCCAGCCCCGGCGGTCGACAGGGATTTGCTGGCGAGCAGTACGTC. It codes for CASPGGRQGFAGEQYV.

J is TRBJ1-1 and V is TRBV18, with TRBD1 matching over 12 bases. Unmatched junction bases numbered 3, after V lost 3 bases and J lost 10 bases. CDR1 and CDR2 (germline): KGHSH, LQKENI. The CDR3 is 13 amino acids. CDR3 in amino acids: CASSPGTGGLAFF. The CDR3 DNA follows: TGTGCCAGCTCACCTGGGACAGGGGGCTTAGCTTTCTTT.

V is TRBV9 and J is TRBJ2-7; D may be TRBD1 (6 bases). The length of the CDR3 is 14 residues. Trimming took 0 bases from V and 3 from J, leaving 10 bases between them. Germline CDR1 SGDLS, CDR2 YYNGEE. In DNA form, the CDR3 reads TGTGCCAGCAGCGTAGCCCCAGGGGACTACGAGCAGTACTTC. It specifies CASSVAPGDYEQYF. The full variable domain, its missing parts supplied by reference TRBV9 and TRBJ2-7, is DSGVTQTPKHLITATGQRVTLRCSPRSGDLSVYWYQQSLDQGLQFLIQYYNGEERAKGNILERFSAQQFPDLHSELNLSSLELGDSALYFCASSVAPGDYEQYFGPGTRLTVT.

The rearrangement links TRBV5-4 to TRBJ2-2; 11 bases are a match to TRBD1. The CDR3 extends over 16 amino acids. Per the germline V gene, CDR1 is SGHNT and CDR2 is YYREEE (reference sequence). V lost 4 bases, J lost 4 bases, and 6 bases stayed unmatched. CDR3 region: CASSRWTGGGTGELFF. CDR3 sequence (DNA): TGTGCCAGCAGCCGATGGACAGGGGGCGGCACCGGGGAGCTGTTTTTT.

The chain recombines TRBV12-1 with TRBJ1-1; the table's D call TRBD1 went unverified against the DNA. TRBV12-1 is a recognized pseudogene. The CDR3 length is 15 residues. CDR3 residues: CASTEWTGVNTEAFF. In DNA form, the CDR3 reads TGTGCCAGCACCGAGTGGACAGGGGTGAACACTGAAGCTTTCTTT.

The V call is TRBV30, the J call TRBJ1-3, with 8 positions matching TRBD1. Germline values: CDR1 GTSNPN, CDR2 SVGIG (reference sequence). This CDR3 has 14 amino acids. The J segment lost 4 bases and the V segment lost 0 bases, leaving 2 bases of the junction unmatched. The CDR3 nucleotides are TGTGCCTGGAGTGTGCAGGGGGCGGGAAACACCATATATTTT. This sequence encodes CAWSVQGAGNTIYF.

V usage is TRBV28 and J usage is TRBJ2-7, with no clear D. This CDR3 comprises 13 residues. Germline CDR1 reads MDHEN; CDR2 reads SYDVKM. Trimming pared 7 bases from V and 2 bases from J, leaving 12 bases between. Written as DNA, the CDR3 is TGTGCCAGCACGGTGAGGCGAACCTACGAGCAGTACTTC. It yields the protein CASTVRRTYEQYF.

The rearrangement links TRBV10-3 to TRBJ2-3, with D maybe TRBD2 (5 bases). Germline assignment: CDR1 ENHRY and CDR2 SYGVKD. There are 13 residues in the CDR3. V shed 10 bases and J shed 0 bases, with 11 bases lying between them. CDR3 sequence: CATRTGSTDTQYF. CDR3 coding DNA: TGTGCCACCCGGACGGGGAGCACAGATACGCAGTATTTT.

The chain links TRBV19 to TRBJ2-1; possibly TRBD2 for D (5 bases). Trimming removed 3 bases from V and 4 bases from J, with 10 bases in between. Per the germline V gene, CDR1 is LNHDA and CDR2 is SQIVND (reference sequence). This CDR3 has 14 residues. DNA of the CDR3: TGTGCCAGTAGTATGGAGGTCAGATACAATGAGCAGTTCTTC. Translating gives CASSMEVRYNEQFF.

The chain uses TRBV28 and TRBJ1-1; D perhaps matches TRBD1 (6 bases). This CDR3 contains 14 residues. Germline V gives CDR1 MDHEN, CDR2 SYDVKM. Trimming left V 5 bases short and J 12 bases short, with 22 bases between. CDR3 amino acids: CASSKAGEGSRTFF. In nucleotides, the CDR3 is TGTGCCAGCAGTAAAGCAGGGGAAGGGTCGAGAACTTTCTTT. Full variable domain (missing parts from reference TRBV28 and TRBJ1-1): DVKVTQSSRYLVKRTGEKVFLECVQDMDHENMFWYRQDPGLGLRLIYFSYDVKMKEKGDIPEGYSVSREKKERFSLILESASTNQTSMYLCASSKAGEGSRTFFGQGTRLTVV.

This sequence joins TRBV2 and TRBJ2-7, with D possibly TRBD1 on 8 matching bases. The germline gives CDR1 SNHLY, CDR2 FYNNEI. The CDR3 runs to 14 residues. V lost 7 bases and J 3 bases, leaving 16 bases between the germline ends. In nucleotides, the CDR3 is TGTGCCAGCAAAAAACAGGGGGGGTACTACGAGCAGTACGTC. Amino acid sequence: CASKKQGGYYEQYV.

V gene TRBV6-5 combines with J gene TRBJ1-2; D might be TRBD1 (6 bases). CDR3 length: 14 residues. The germline V gene encodes CDR1 MNHEY and CDR2 SVGAGI. V lost 4 bases and J lost 1, with 10 bases in between. The CDR3 sequence is CASSSGVLNYGYTF. The CDR3 nucleotides are TGTGCCAGCAGTTCAGGGGTCCTTAACTATGGCTACACCTTC.

This chain links TRBV2 with TRBJ1-2; a weak D match, TRBD1 (6 bases). Trimming removed 2 bases from V and 4 bases from J, with 8 bases in between. CDR3 length: 13 amino acids. The germline gives CDR1 SNHLY, CDR2 FYNNEI. CDR3 protein: CASSELGAYGYTF. The CDR3 bases are TGTGCCAGCAGTGAATTGGGGGCCTATGGCTACACCTTC.